This TCR beta chain was sequenced in a study of cytomegalovirus exposure and HLA in healthy donors. The PCR used 60 Vbeta and 13 Jbeta primers. Data came from immunoSEQ multiplex PCR; TCRdb stores just in-frame clones and leaves some out. The table lists about 140,000 clones, roughly 70% of them singletons, with 2.5% to 3.5% in the top ten. About this clone: No antigen is known for it.

Points from the study as a whole: Testing in vitro showed a few CMV-associated chains specific for CMV antigens. In a later analysis, TCR beta V- and J-gene trimming was associated with a missense DCLRE1C variant.

The receptor comes from a man aged 40-55 years in good health and CMV-seronegative. Input material: PBMCs.

The CDR3 sequence: CASSAFGGRMVTGELFF. Here the CDR3 DNA reads TGCGCCAGCAGCGCCTTCGGGGGGCGGATGGTTACCGGGGAGCTGTTTTTT. The genes are TRBV4-3 and TRBJ2-2; weak D call: TRBD2 (7 bases). V shed 5 bases and J shed 5 bases, with 21 bases lying between them. The CDR3 is 17 amino acids. The germline V gene encodes CDR1 LGHNA and CDR2 YSLEER.